The next 25 T cell receptor beta chains were all read from a single sample in a study of a mutant IDH1 vaccine in newly diagnosed glioma. Repertoires were generated with immunoSEQ multiplex PCR, while TCRdb's copy carries only in-frame clones and drops some. The sample contains some 63,000 clones, roughly 68% of which appear only once. Time point specified: week 35, safety follow-up. In every dose of vaccine, 300 ug of mutant IDH1 20-mer peptide was given alongside topical imiquimod. For these receptors, no antigen is known. The specimen was PBMCs, collected from a glioma patient whose treatment included an IDH1 peptide vaccine. These TCRs come from a man aged 50-59 years with glioma.

This chain uses TRBV7-9 with TRBJ2-3, with a weak D call TRBD2 (6 bases). This CDR3 region has 15 residues. V lost 3 bases and J 4 bases, leaving 14 bases between the germline ends. Germline CDR1 is SEHNR and CDR2 is FQNEAQ (reference sequence). The CDR3 DNA reads as TGTGCCAGCAGCTTTCCCGGGACTTCAGCAGATACGCAGTATTTT. This translates into CASSFPGTSADTQYF.

This chain connects TRBV11-2 to TRBJ2-1; no clear D gene. In germline, CDR1 is SGHAT, CDR2 FQNNGV. CDR3 length equals 16 residues. V lost 1 base, J lost 0 bases, and 10 bases lay in between. In DNA form, the CDR3 reads TGTGCCAGCAGCTTAGTCGGCGGCGGCTCCTACAATGAGCAGTTCTTC. It codes for CASSLVGGGSYNEQFF.

The chain couples TRBV7-9 to TRBJ2-3; 7 nucleotides agree with TRBD2. The CDR3 runs to 15 residues. V was clipped by 1 base and J by 2 bases; unmatched bases: 3. Germline-derived CDR1 and CDR2 are SEHNR and FQNEAQ (reference sequence). Written as DNA, the CDR3 is TGTGCCAGCAGCTTAGTCGGGGGGAACACAGATACGCAGTATTTT. Its translation is CASSLVGGNTDTQYF.

The chain employs TRBV5-4 and TRBJ1-2; D is possibly TRBD1 (6 bases). In germline, CDR1 is SGHNT, CDR2 YYREEE (reference sequence). V dropped 2 bases and J dropped 8 bases, with 13 bases sitting between them. This CDR3 has 13 residues. The CDR3 sequence: CASSLQGVEGYTF. The CDR3 bases are TGTGCCAGCAGCTTACAGGGCGTAGAAGGCTACACCTTC.

The chain employs TRBV2 and TRBJ1-1; D is uncertain. V lost 8 bases, J lost 4 bases, and 11 bases lay in between. Germline loops: CDR1 SNHLY, CDR2 FYNNEI. The CDR3 extends over 12 amino acids. CDR3 protein: CASGTAATEAFF. CDR3 coding DNA: TGTGCCAGCGGTACAGCAGCCACTGAAGCTTTCTTT.

This clone was seen only a few times. The gene calls are TRBV19 and TRBJ1-1; D remains ambiguous. V gave up 3 bases and J gave up 8 bases, with 13 bases separating them. Per the germline V gene, CDR1 is LNHDA and CDR2 is SQIVND (reference sequence). This CDR3 has 13 amino acids. The CDR3 bases are TGTGCCAGTAGTATCGGTGACCGACTAGAAGCTTTCTTT. It encodes CASSIGDRLEAFF.

The gene calls are TRBV15 and TRBJ1-5; 7 bases match TRBD1. Per germline, CDR1 LNHNV and CDR2 YYDKDF (reference sequence). Losses at the gene ends were 2 bases for V and 6 bases for J; bases not matched to a gene: 10. CDR3 size: 16 residues. CDR3 DNA: TGTGCCACCAGCAGAACGGTAGACAGGGCGGCTCAGCCCCAGCATTTT. Its protein product is CATSRTVDRAAQPQHF.

The chain employs TRBV4-3 and TRBJ1-3; the D is unclear. Per the germline V gene, CDR1 is LGHNA and CDR2 is YSLEER. The CDR3 loop spans 15 amino acids. The ends were cut back, 0 bases at V and 4 bases at J, with 10 bases in the middle. As DNA, the CDR3 is TGCGCCAGCAGCCAAGACGCGGGGTTAGGAAACACCATATATTTT. Its protein is CASSQDAGLGNTIYF.

CDR3 in amino acids: CASRTTGSTGELFF. The CDR3 bases are TGTGCCAGCAGAACAACAGGGAGCACCGGGGAGCTGTTTTTT. The chain uses TRBV6-5 and TRBJ2-2, with a possible D match to TRBD1 (6 bases). Germline CDR1 reads MNHEY; CDR2 reads SVGAGI. This CDR3 has 14 residues. The germline V and J ends were trimmed by 6 bases and 4 bases, with 12 bases remaining between them.

This chain uses TRBV5-6 with TRBJ2-2; TRBD2 aligns across 10 bases. Germline V gene data show CDR1 as SGHDT and CDR2 as YYEEEE. The CDR3 consists of 15 residues. V shed 4 bases, J shed 5 bases, and the junction held 5 bases outside the gene matches. The CDR3 is CASSLVSGGTGELFF. For the CDR3, the DNA is TGTGCCAGCAGCCTGGTTAGCGGGGGGACCGGGGAGCTGTTTTTT.

This clone has a single count. The rearrangement joins TRBV10-3 to TRBJ1-4; 9 nucleotides align to TRBD1. V lost 0 bases and J lost 4; bases outside the gene matches: 6. From germline, CDR1 is ENHRY and CDR2 SYGVKD. The CDR3 contains 17 residues. CDR3 DNA sequence: TGTGCCATCAGTGAGTCGGGACAGGGAGGGATTAATGAAAAACTGTTTTTT. Encoded protein: CAISESGQGGINEKLFF.

The V gene is TRBV4-2, the J gene TRBJ1-4; 8 nucleotides line up with TRBD1. Germline CDR1 and CDR2: LGHNA and YNFKEQ. V shed 0 bases, J shed 8 bases, and the junction held 8 bases outside the gene matches. The CDR3 spans 16 residues. DNA for the CDR3: TGTGCCAGCAGCCAAGATTTGGGACAGGTCGCGGAAAAACTGTTTTTT. It encodes CASSQDLGQVAEKLFF.

This clone appeared a few times. The rearrangement uses TRBV5-1 and TRBJ2-2; 7 bases match TRBD1. This CDR3 region has 15 residues. Germline values: CDR1 SGHRS, CDR2 YFSETQ. The V and J ends lost 2 bases and 7 bases, in that order; junction bases with no gene match: 8. The chain's CDR3 is CASSFRQGWDGELFF. The CDR3 DNA follows: TGCGCCAGCAGCTTCCGACAGGGTTGGGACGGGGAGCTGTTTTTT. The whole variable domain, filled in from reference TRBV5-1 and TRBJ2-2, reads KAGVTQTPRYLIKTRGQQVTLSCSPISGHRSVSWYQQTPGQGLQFLFEYFSETQRNKGNFPGRFSGRQFSNSRSEMNVSTLELGDSALYLCASSFRQGWDGELFFGEGSRLTVL.

V is TRBV27 and J is TRBJ2-1; 8 nucleotides match TRBD2. V was clipped by 5 bases and J by 8 bases; unmatched bases: 8. CDR3 length: 14 residues. Germline-derived CDR1 and CDR2 are MNHEY and SMNVEV (reference sequence). CDR3 nucleotides: TGTGCCAGCAGTCCCCCCGGGGGGGCCGATGAGCAGTTCTTC. Amino acid sequence: CASSPPGGADEQFF.

V usage is TRBV12-1 and J usage is TRBJ2-7; TRBD1, as called in the table, went unchecked against the DNA. TRBV12-1 is given as a pseudogene. The CDR3 has 14 amino acids. In nucleotides, the CDR3 is TGTGCCAGCAGCTTTGCGGGCCTAAACTGCGAGCAGTACTTC. It is translated as CASSFAGLNCEQYF.

V is TRBV19 and J is TRBJ2-1; D perhaps matches TRBD2 (7 bases). Trimming pared 5 bases from V and 0 bases from J, leaving 17 bases between. Germline assignment: CDR1 LNHDA and CDR2 SQIVND (reference sequence). The CDR3 is 17 amino acids. The CDR3: CASSPPGGPSSYNEQFF. CDR3 nucleotides: TGTGCCAGTAGTCCCCCCGGGGGGCCAAGCTCCTACAATGAGCAGTTCTTC. The entire variable domain, with the rest obtained from reference TRBV19 and TRBJ2-1, is as follows: DGGITQSPKYLFRKEGQNVTLSCEQNLNHDAMYWYRQDPGQGLRLIYYSQIVNDFQKGDIAEGYSVSREKKESFPLTVTSAQKNPTAFYLCASSPPGGPSSYNEQFFGPGTRLTVL.

The rearrangement links TRBV9 to TRBJ2-3; the match to TRBD2 covers 7 bases. This CDR3 has 15 amino acids. CDR1 and CDR2 from the germline V gene are SGDLS and YYNGEE. The V and J ends lost 0 bases and 5 bases, in that order; junction bases with no gene match: 6. CDR3 DNA sequence: TGTGCCAGCAGCGTAGTTCCGGGGAGGGGAGATACGCAGTATTTT. Translating it yields CASSVVPGRGDTQYF.

The sample holds one count of this clone. The CDR3 is CAISGGQQTTEAFF. CDR3 DNA sequence: TGTGCCATCAGTGGGGGACAACAAACAACTGAAGCTTTCTTT. The chain recombines TRBV10-3 with TRBJ1-1; a possible D gene is TRBD1 (6 bases). Germline CDR1 and CDR2: ENHRY and SYGVKD. The CDR3 runs to 14 residues. V lost 4 bases, J lost 5 bases, and 14 bases lay in between.

The chain combines TRBV6-5 with TRBJ1-1; 7 bases fit TRBD1. The CDR3 consists of 12 residues. CDR1 and CDR2 from the germline V gene are MNHEY and SVGAGI. V lost 6 bases to trimming and J lost 7 bases; unmatched junction nucleotides: 5. DNA of the CDR3: TGTGCCAGCAGCGCGGGACAGAATGAAGCTTTCTTT. Translation: CASSAGQNEAFF.

This clone was seen a few times. V and J are TRBV6-5 and TRBJ1-5; D may be TRBD1 (5 bases). The CDR3 consists of 16 residues. In germline, CDR1 is MNHEY, CDR2 SVGAGI. V was pared by 0 bases and J by 7 bases, with 16 bases between. The CDR3 here is CASSYSGGTADQPQHF. In nucleotides, the CDR3 is TGTGCCAGCAGTTACTCGGGGGGGACGGCAGACCAGCCCCAGCATTTT.

The chain recombines TRBV10-1 with TRBJ2-3; weak D call: TRBD2 (5 bases). Germline CDR1 is WNHNN and CDR2 is SYGVQD (reference sequence). The CDR3 totals 11 residues. Trimming took 4 bases from V and 6 from J, leaving 5 bases between them. The CDR3 DNA follows: TGCGCCAGCAGTGCGGGGGATACGCAGTATTTT. Amino acids: CASSAGDTQYF.

The V and J genes are TRBV4-3 and TRBJ2-3; D call uncertain. Trimming removed 0 bases at V and 2 bases at J, with 6 bases between. Germline assignment: CDR1 LGHNA and CDR2 YSLEER. The CDR3 consists of 14 residues. The CDR3 spells CASSQDRATDTQYF. The CDR3 DNA reads TGCGCCAGCAGCCAAGATCGGGCCACAGATACGCAGTATTTT.

The rearrangement joins TRBV7-2 to TRBJ2-2; the D call may be TRBD1 or TRBD2 (5 bases each). The V end was cut by 2 bases, the J end by 4 bases, with 14 bases between. The CDR3 length is 16 residues. The germline CDR1 and CDR2 sequences are SGHTA and FQGNSA. The CDR3 bases are TGTGCCAGCAGCTTAAGAGGGCAGGGACGCACCGGGGAGCTGTTTTTT. Its protein product is CASSLRGQGRTGELFF. The complete variable domain, with remaining parts taken from reference TRBV7-2 and TRBJ2-2, reads GAGVSQSPSNKVTEKGKDVELRCDPISGHTALYWYRQSLGQGLEFLIYFQGNSAPDKSGLPSDRFSAERTGGSVSTLTIQRTQQEDSAVYLCASSLRGQGRTGELFFGEGSRLTVL.

This clone counts as medium-sized. The chain links TRBV7-6 to TRBJ1-2, with TRBD1 as a possible D gene (6 bases). Germline lookup yields CDR1 SGHVS and CDR2 FNYEAQ. V was clipped by 5 bases and J by 4 bases, with 11 bases between them. The CDR3 covers 13 residues. The CDR3 DNA sequence: TGTGCCAGCAGCAGGGGGGGGAGCTATGGCTACACCTTC. This gives the protein CASSRGGSYGYTF.

V is TRBV19 and J is TRBJ1-5; possibly TRBD1 for D (5 bases). CDR3 length equals 14 residues. The V gene lost 7 bases and the J gene lost 6 bases, with 16 bases spanning the gap. Germline V gives CDR1 LNHDA, CDR2 SQIVND (reference sequence). CDR3 sequence: CASIRRRASQPQHF. The CDR3 nucleotides are TGTGCCAGTATCCGCCGCAGGGCCAGTCAGCCCCAGCATTTT.